The clone carrying this T cell receptor beta chain was recorded at least ten times. As yet, its antigen is unknown. Quantitative 5'-RACE with molecular barcodes was used to make the TCR beta libraries. TCRdb itself ran the 5' RACE reads through MiXCR, one entry per CDR3 protein. The data contain 700,000 to 1,000,000 distinct CDR3 sequences, about 12% of them singletons. The data are from a study of CD8 T cells in ankylosing spondylitis. General study findings and limits: Disease-linked clones reportedly showed significant enrichment in matched ankylosing spondylitis synovial fluid. What appeared characteristic of ankylosing spondylitis blood was a TCR beta motif of eight highly homologous variants.

Germline V gene data show CDR1 as DFQATT and CDR2 as SNEGSKA (reference sequence). CDR3 length: 14 amino acids. The V and J ends lost 3 bases and 8 bases respectively, with 18 bases between them. The TCR was taken from a male donor with ankylosing spondylitis. Sequences were obtained from blood, either unsorted or a sorted T cell fraction (not recorded which). This sequence joins TRBV20-1 and TRBJ2-3, with D perhaps TRBD2 (6 bases). CDR3 coding DNA: TGCAGTGCTAGTGCGGGACGGAGGGGACTTACGCAGTATTTT. Its translation: CSASAGRRGLTQYF.